This T cell receptor (beta chain) came from a study of technical replicates of blood from a few donors. This table comes from immunoSEQ multiplex PCR, and its TCRdb copy is limited to in-frame clones, with some not included. The table lists over 85,000 clones, 95% to 97% of them singletons. Looked up from germline, CDR1 is LNHDA and CDR2 is SQIVND (reference sequence). V dropped 8 bases and J dropped 2; count of bases not matched to a gene: 15. The CDR3 sequence is 18 residues long. This TCR was recovered from a human donor in good health. The specimen was T cells isolated from PBMCs. This rearrangement joins TRBV19 to TRBJ2-6; 7 nucleotides agree with TRBD2. The DNA of the CDR3 is TGTGCCAGTGGAGCAAAGGGCAGGGACTATACTGGGGCCAACGTCCTGACTTTC. Its protein is CASGAKGRDYTGANVLTF.